Listed here are 14 T cell receptor beta chains from one sample, sequenced in a study of blood T cell repertoires in COVID-19. TCRdb keeps only in-frame clones here, not all; method: immunoSEQ multiplex PCR. The sample includes tens of thousands of clones, around 84% of them seen just once. Sequenced: peripheral blood. The receptors here all came from a middle-aged man with acute or convalescent COVID-19.

The V call is TRBV2, the J call TRBJ2-3; D perhaps matches TRBD2 (5 bases). V lost 8 bases and J lost 3, with 18 bases in between. The CDR3 is 15 residues long. Germline CDR1 SNHLY, CDR2 FYNNEI. This chain's CDR3 is CASLPGLSSTDTQYF. The CDR3 region has the DNA TGTGCCAGCCTCCCAGGACTCTCCTCGACAGATACGCAGTATTTT.

The chain has TRBV6-5 and TRBJ2-3, with D possibly being TRBD2 (6 bases). The CDR3 is 13 residues long. Germline-derived CDR1 and CDR2 are MNHEY and SVGAGI. Trimming took off 8 bases at V and 5 bases at J, with 14 bases between the two ends. The DNA for the CDR3 is TGTGCCAGCTACGGGGGACCCGGAGATACGCAGTATTTT. Protein sequence: CASYGGPGDTQYF.

The CDR3 protein is CASSQDRNQPQHF. In DNA, the CDR3 is TGTGCCAGCAGCCAAGACAGAAATCAGCCCCAGCATTTT. The rearrangement links TRBV3-1 (or the pseudogene TRBV3-2) to TRBJ1-5, with D unclear. V dropped 0 bases and J dropped 4 bases, with 4 bases sitting between them. Germline V lookup: CDR1 LGHDT, CDR2 YNNKEL (reference sequence). This CDR3 is 13 amino acids long.

The rearrangement links TRBV15 to TRBJ1-5, with D perhaps TRBD1 (6 bases). The CDR3 length is 14 residues. Germline V CDR1 and CDR2: LNHNV, YYDKDF (reference sequence). V was trimmed by 1 base and J by 7 bases, leaving 11 bases between them. The CDR3 nucleotides read TGTGCCACCAGCAGAGTAGGGGGAAGGCAGCCCCAGCATTTT. Translation gives CATSRVGGRQPQHF.

This sequence joins TRBV5-6 and TRBJ1-1; D gene unclear. With 4 bases removed from V and 7 bases from J, the gap between germline ends came to 14 bases. The CDR3 totals 13 residues. Germline V gives CDR1 SGHDT, CDR2 YYEEEE. The CDR3, as DNA: TGTGCCAGCAGCGCTAACGCCGCGGGTGAAGCTTTCTTT. As protein: CASSANAAGEAFF.

This chain joins TRBV6-5 and TRBJ1-2; 8 positions match TRBD1. CDR1 is MNHEY, CDR2 SVGAGI, per germline. CDR3 length: 13 amino acids. V trimming: 6 bases; J trimming: 4 bases; junction bases outside the gene matches: 4. CDR3: CASSRDRGYGYTF. The CDR3 region has the DNA TGTGCCAGCAGCCGTGACAGGGGCTATGGCTACACCTTC.

The V gene is TRBV7-2, the J gene TRBJ1-5; tentatively, D is TRBD1 (5 bases). The CDR3 contains 14 residues. Per the germline V gene, CDR1 is SGHTA and CDR2 is FQGNSA. V lost 5 bases to trimming and J lost 6 bases, with 14 bases between them. This CDR3 is CASSPLGGSQPQHF. The CDR3 DNA reads TGTGCCAGCAGCCCTTTGGGGGGTAGTCAGCCCCAGCATTTT.

The chain uses TRBV7-3 and TRBJ1-3; D might be TRBD1 (6 bases). Trimming left V 5 bases short and J 3 bases short, with 14 bases between. There are 15 residues in the CDR3. Germline assignment: CDR1 SGHTA and CDR2 FQGTGA. CDR3 in amino acids: CASSITGSYGNTIYF. CDR3 in DNA: TGTGCCAGCAGCATTACAGGGTCTTATGGAAACACCATATATTTT.

This rearrangement joins TRBV3-1 (or the pseudogene TRBV3-2) to TRBJ1-2; D ambiguous. The length of the CDR3 is 12 residues. From germline, CDR1 is LGHDT and CDR2 YNNKEL (reference sequence). V dropped 4 bases and J dropped 8 bases, with 11 bases sitting between them. The CDR3 coding sequence is TGTGCCAGCAGCCTGAGGGTGGGAGGCTACACCTTC. Translated: CASSLRVGGYTF.

The chain is built from TRBV5-1 and TRBJ1-2; 9 bases fit TRBD1. Trimming took 0 bases from V and 4 from J; bases not matched to a gene: 7. The germline gives CDR1 SGHRS, CDR2 YFSETQ. The length of the CDR3 is 16 residues. CDR3 protein: CASSLGGQGEAYGYTF. In DNA form, the CDR3 reads TGCGCCAGCAGCTTGGGGGGACAGGGTGAGGCCTATGGCTACACCTTC. Supplemented by reference TRBV5-1 and TRBJ1-2, the full variable domain reads KAGVTQTPRYLIKTRGQQVTLSCSPISGHRSVSWYQQTPGQGLQFLFEYFSETQRNKGNFPGRFSGRQFSNSRSEMNVSTLELGDSALYLCASSLGGQGEAYGYTFGSGTRLTVV.

The gene calls are TRBV11-2 and TRBJ1-5; D gene uncertain. This CDR3 spans 13 amino acids. Germline CDR1 reads SGHAT; CDR2 reads FQNNGV. The V and J ends lost 1 base and 5 bases respectively, with 6 bases between them. In DNA, the CDR3 is TGTGCCAGCAGCTTAGCCGGGGATCAGCCCCAGCATTTT. The encoded protein is CASSLAGDQPQHF.

The J gene is TRBJ1-3, the V gene TRBV6-2 or TRBV6-3, with D possibly being TRBD1 (5 bases). The CDR3 covers 15 residues. Germline lookup yields CDR1 MNHEY and CDR2 SVGEGT. V was shortened by 2 bases and J by 3 bases, with 11 bases between the two germline ends. The CDR3, as DNA: TGTGCCAGCAGTTACCGCGGACATAATGGAAACACCATATATTTT. Protein sequence: CASSYRGHNGNTIYF.

The chain has TRBV25-1 and TRBJ2-7, with TRBD2 identical over 9 bases. Per the germline V gene, CDR1 is MGHDK and CDR2 is SYGVNS. J was trimmed by 9 bases and V by 6 bases; bases with no gene match: 6. The CDR3 runs to 12 residues. CDR3 nucleotide sequence: TGTGCCAGCAGCGGAGCGGGAGGCGTGCAGTACTTC. Translation: CASSGAGGVQYF.

V usage is TRBV12-3 or TRBV12-4 and J usage is TRBJ1-1, with TRBD1 matching 7 bases. The CDR3 extends over 13 amino acids. With V trimmed by 4 bases and J by 4 bases, 3 bases remained unmatched. CDR3 nucleotide sequence: TGTGCCAGCAGTTCGACAGGGACCACTGAAGCTTTCTTT. Translation gives CASSSTGTTEAFF.